The 23 T cell receptor beta chains listed next were all sequenced from one sample in a study of shared clonotypes between healthy human individuals. TCRdb's table, derived via immunoSEQ multiplex PCR, lists solely in-frame clones and lacks some. The table lists roughly 1,500,000 clones, just under 99% of them singletons. Specimen: naive CD4+ T cells sorted from blood. Subset described: CD45RA+ positively selected. The receptor set was obtained from a man aged 25-40 years in good health.

The rearrangement links TRBV18 to TRBJ2-3, with D unclear. Germline-derived CDR1 and CDR2 are KGHSH and LQKENI. Trimming removed 4 bases at V and 5 bases at J, with 10 bases between. This CDR3 region has 13 residues. This CDR3 is CASSLEQEDTQYF. For the CDR3, the DNA is TGTGCCAGCTCACTCGAGCAGGAAGATACGCAGTATTTT.

Of note for this clone: A junction boundary mismatches the germline segment, possibly from a read error. V is TRBV27 and J is TRBJ1-5, with D unclear. Germline V gene lookup returns CDR1 MNHEY and CDR2 SMNVEV (reference sequence). CDR3 length equals 15 residues. The CDR3 reads CASSLSAFSNQPQHF. Here the CDR3 DNA reads TGTGCCAGCAGTCTATCAGCTTTTAGCAATCAGCCCCAGCATTTT.

The V gene is TRBV5-1, the J gene TRBJ2-5, with D possibly TRBD2 on 7 matching bases. Germline CDR1 SGHRS, CDR2 YFSETQ. V shed 0 bases and J shed 5 bases, with 17 bases lying between them. CDR3 length: 16 residues. CDR3 amino acids: CASSLALGGLTETQYF. In DNA form, the CDR3 reads TGCGCCAGCAGCTTGGCCCTGGGGGGGCTTACGGAGACCCAGTACTTC.

Comments on this clone: This sample also contains other DNA sequences that code for the same CDR3. The rearrangement links TRBV19 to TRBJ2-7, with D unresolved. This CDR3 contains 13 residues. Germline CDR1 LNHDA, CDR2 SQIVND (reference sequence). Trimming shortened V by 5 bases and J by 2 bases, and 10 bases separated the two germline ends. CDR3 amino acids: CASSRTATYEQYF. CDR3 coding DNA: TGTGCCAGTAGTCGGACCGCCACCTACGAGCAGTACTTC. The whole variable domain, filled in from reference TRBV19 and TRBJ2-7, reads DGGITQSPKYLFRKEGQNVTLSCEQNLNHDAMYWYRQDPGQGLRLIYYSQIVNDFQKGDIAEGYSVSREKKESFPLTVTSAQKNPTAFYLCASSRTATYEQYFGPGTRLTVT.

V gene TRBV28 combines with J gene TRBJ2-7; D is perhaps TRBD1 (6 bases). Germline CDR1 is MDHEN and CDR2 is SYDVKM. V lost 8 bases and J 1 base, leaving 12 bases between the germline ends. The CDR3 extends over 13 amino acids. The CDR3 loop reads CASWQGFSYEQYF. DNA for the CDR3: TGTGCCAGCTGGCAGGGGTTTTCCTACGAGCAGTACTTC.

As concerns this clone: The sample has other DNA sequences that encode this CDR3 too. This chain uses TRBV5-4 with TRBJ2-5; D ambiguous. Looked up from germline, CDR1 is SGHNT and CDR2 is YYREEE (reference sequence). This CDR3 comprises 13 residues. V was pared by 4 bases and J by 2 bases, with 9 bases between. The CDR3 loop is CASSLVGQETQYF. The CDR3 DNA sequence: TGTGCCAGCAGCCTGGTAGGGCAAGAGACCCAGTACTTC. The complete variable domain, with remaining parts taken from reference TRBV5-4 and TRBJ2-5, reads ETGVTQSPTHLIKTRGQQVTLRCSSQSGHNTVSWYQQALGQGPQFIFQYYREEENGRGNFPPRFSGLQFPNYSSELNVNALELDDSALYLCASSLVGQETQYFGPGTRLLVL.

To note about this clone: Other DNA sequences of this sample code for an identical CDR3. V gene TRBV5-1 combines with J gene TRBJ1-4; D gene uncertain. This CDR3 is 14 amino acids long. Germline V lookup: CDR1 SGHRS, CDR2 YFSETQ. Trimming took off 0 bases at V and 2 bases at J, with 5 bases between the two ends. The chain's CDR3 is CASSLGSTNEKLFF. The CDR3 bases are TGCGCCAGCAGCTTGGGTAGTACTAATGAAAAACTGTTTTTT. Supplemented by reference TRBV5-1 and TRBJ1-4, the full variable domain reads KAGVTQTPRYLIKTRGQQVTLSCSPISGHRSVSWYQQTPGQGLQFLFEYFSETQRNKGNFPGRFSGRQFSNSRSEMNVSTLELGDSALYLCASSLGSTNEKLFFGSGTQLSVL.

The DNA for the CDR3 is TGTGCCAGCAGCGTAGTTAGGGATTCCAATCAGCCCCAGCATTTT. Translation: CASSVVRDSNQPQHF. The chain combines TRBV9 with TRBJ1-5, with D uncertain. The CDR3 is made up of 15 amino acids. Germline assignment: CDR1 SGDLS and CDR2 YYNGEE. Deletions cut 0 bases from V and 3 bases from J, with 10 bases between. Variable domain in full (rest from reference TRBV9 and TRBJ1-5): DSGVTQTPKHLITATGQRVTLRCSPRSGDLSVYWYQQSLDQGLQFLIQYYNGEERAKGNILERFSAQQFPDLHSELNLSSLELGDSALYFCASSVVRDSNQPQHFGDGTRLSIL.

This chain connects TRBV10-3 to TRBJ2-2, with D perhaps being TRBD1 or TRBD2 (7 bases each). This CDR3 region has 14 residues. The V end was cut by 10 bases, the J end by 5 bases, with 17 bases between. Germline loops: CDR1 ENHRY, CDR2 SYGVKD. As DNA, the CDR3 is TGTGCCAACAGGGAGGGGGCGCATACCGGGGAGCTGTTTTTT. Protein: CANREGAHTGELFF.

This chain links TRBV4-3 with TRBJ2-7; D is ambiguous. CDR1 and CDR2 from the germline V gene are LGHNA and YSLEER. This CDR3 region has 14 residues. V was trimmed by 1 base and J by 1 base, leaving 8 bases between them. In nucleotides, the CDR3 is TGCGCCAGCAGCCAAGTTTCTGAATCCTACGAGCAGTACTTC. This codes for CASSQVSESYEQYF.

CDR3 protein: CASSLSRSTQETQYF. The CDR3 bases are TGTGCCAGCAGTTTGAGTCGGTCGACGCAAGAGACCCAGTACTTC. The chain uses TRBV28 and TRBJ2-5; D uncertain. This CDR3 is 15 amino acids long. Germline-derived CDR1 and CDR2 are MDHEN and SYDVKM. The ends were cut back, 3 bases at V and 2 bases at J, with 13 bases in the middle.

The rearrangement links TRBV5-6 to TRBJ2-7; D is possibly TRBD1 or TRBD2 (6 bases each). CDR1 is SGHDT, CDR2 YYEEEE, per germline. V lost 2 bases, J lost 7 bases, and 16 bases lay in between. This CDR3 has 14 residues. CDR3 coding DNA: TGTGCCAGCAGCTTAGGGACACCACGGGGGGAGCAGTACTTC. As protein: CASSLGTPRGEQYF.

The rearrangement links TRBV7-2 to TRBJ2-7; D is uncertain. The V end was cut by 0 bases, the J end by 4 bases, with 13 bases between. The CDR3 sequence is 15 residues long. Germline V gives CDR1 SGHTA, CDR2 FQGNSA. The CDR3 is CASSLARYSGYEQYF. DNA for the CDR3: TGTGCCAGCAGCTTAGCGCGGTATTCGGGTTACGAGCAGTACTTC.

The V gene is TRBV5-1, the J gene TRBJ2-3; possibly TRBD1 or TRBD2 for D (6 bases each). The CDR3 loop spans 17 amino acids. V was trimmed by 5 bases and J by 0 bases, leaving 19 bases between them. Germline loops: CDR1 SGHRS, CDR2 YFSETQ. CDR3: CASSPSGRGASTDTQYF. In DNA, the CDR3 is TGCGCCAGCAGTCCCTCCGGAAGGGGGGCTAGCACAGATACGCAGTATTTT.

The V call is TRBV5-6, the J call TRBJ2-7; either TRBD1 or TRBD2 may fit D (5 bases each). In germline, CDR1 is SGHDT, CDR2 YYEEEE. The V end lost 0 bases, the J end lost 4 bases, and 8 bases lay between the germline ends. This CDR3 has 13 residues. CDR3 sequence: CASSLVGGYEQYF. The CDR3 nucleotides are TGTGCCAGCAGCTTGGTTGGGGGTTACGAGCAGTACTTC.

J is TRBJ2-6 and V is TRBV2; D is unresolved. The CDR3 is 14 residues long. Per germline, CDR1 SNHLY and CDR2 FYNNEI. Trimming stripped 7 bases from V and 2 bases from J, with 9 bases between. As DNA, the CDR3 is TGTGCCAGCATGAGAGTTACTGGGGCCAACGTCCTGACTTTC. Translated, it gives CASMRVTGANVLTF. The variable domain in full, with the rest retrieved from reference TRBV2 and TRBJ2-6, is EPEVTQTPSHQVTQMGQEVILRCVPISNHLYFYWYRQILGQKVEFLVSFYNNEISEKSEIFDDQFSVERPDGSNFTLKIRSTKLEDSAMYFCASMRVTGANVLTFGAGSRLTVL.

The chain has TRBV28 and TRBJ1-2; maybe TRBD1 (5 bases). V was pared by 1 base and J by 7 bases, with 10 bases between. This CDR3 contains 13 residues. Germline V lookup: CDR1 MDHEN, CDR2 SYDVKM. The CDR3 DNA reads TGTGCCAGCAGTTTATCAGGGAACGGTGGCTACACCTTC. Translation: CASSLSGNGGYTF.

The chain joins TRBV5-4 to TRBJ1-1; no clear D gene. The CDR3 loop spans 13 amino acids. V was cut by 3 bases and J by 2 bases, with 8 bases left in between. The germline V gene has CDR1 SGHNT and CDR2 YYREEE (reference sequence). CDR3 nucleotides: TGTGCCAGCAGCTCCTTCTCCAACACTGAAGCTTTCTTT. Translating gives CASSSFSNTEAFF.

This clone has only one observation. The chain recombines TRBV28 with TRBJ1-5; TRBD1 agrees at 12 bases. From germline, CDR1 is MDHEN and CDR2 SYDVKM. With V trimmed by 5 bases and J by 5 bases, 7 bases remained unmatched. The CDR3 contains 16 residues. Here the CDR3 DNA reads TGTGCCAGCAGTCCCGGGACAGGGGGCGCGGATCAGCCCCAGCATTTT. Amino acids: CASSPGTGGADQPQHF.

The chain uses TRBV6-1 and TRBJ1-1; D not resolved. The V gene's germline CDR1 is MNHNS and CDR2 SASEGT. The CDR3 is made up of 12 amino acids. Trimming removed 10 bases from V and 8 bases from J, with 17 bases in between. CDR3 residues: CAMLGLGFEAFF. The CDR3 DNA reads TGTGCCATGCTCGGCCTGGGTTTCGAAGCTTTCTTT.

The CDR3 sequence is CASSPPLAGGREQYF. The CDR3 bases are TGTGCCAGCTCACCTCCACTAGCGGGAGGGCGCGAGCAGTACTTC. The chain combines TRBV18 with TRBJ2-7; 13 bases are a match to TRBD2. The trim removed 3 bases at V and 6 bases at J, leaving 5 bases unmatched. The CDR3 loop spans 15 amino acids. The germline CDR1 and CDR2 sequences are KGHSH and LQKENI.

The chain combines TRBV28 with TRBJ2-7; D gene unclear. The CDR3 spans 12 residues. Germline V gene sequence: CDR1 MDHEN, CDR2 SYDVKM. The ends were cut back, 6 bases at V and 4 bases at J, with 10 bases in the middle. This chain's CDR3 is CASSQMFYEQYF. CDR3 nucleotides: TGTGCCAGCAGCCAAATGTTTTACGAGCAGTACTTC.

The J gene is TRBJ2-7, the V gene TRBV7-2; tentative D call: TRBD1 (6 bases). CDR3 length: 13 residues. Germline V gene data show CDR1 as SGHTA and CDR2 as FQGNSA. V was cut by 6 bases and J by 6 bases, with 15 bases left in between. CDR3 sequence (DNA): TGTGCCAGCAGATCAACAGGGCTCGGCGAGCAGTACTTC. Protein sequence: CASRSTGLGEQYF.